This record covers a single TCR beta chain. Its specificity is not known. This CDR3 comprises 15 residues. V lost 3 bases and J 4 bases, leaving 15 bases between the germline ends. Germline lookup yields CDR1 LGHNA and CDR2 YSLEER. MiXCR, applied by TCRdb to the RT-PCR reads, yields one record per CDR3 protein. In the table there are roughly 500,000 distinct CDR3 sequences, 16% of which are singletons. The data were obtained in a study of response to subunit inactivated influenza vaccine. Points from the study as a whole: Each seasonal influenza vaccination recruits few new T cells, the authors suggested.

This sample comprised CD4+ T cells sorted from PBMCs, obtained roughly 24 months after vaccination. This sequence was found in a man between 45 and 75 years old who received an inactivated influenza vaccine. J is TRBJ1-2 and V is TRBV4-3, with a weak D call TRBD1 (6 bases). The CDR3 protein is CASSQSDSESYGYTF. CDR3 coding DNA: TGCGCCAGCAGCCAGTCGGACAGTGAATCCTATGGCTACACCTTC.